The clone carrying this TCR beta chain occurred once. Assay used: immunoSEQ multiplex PCR; TCRdb lists only in-frame clones, some missing. The table records some 150,000 clones, around 79% of them present only once. This CDR3 spans 16 amino acids. After removal of 4 bases from V and 5 bases from J, the junction contained 12 bases not matched to a gene. Germline-derived CDR1 and CDR2 are SGDLS and YYNGEE. This record belongs to a study of blood T cell repertoires in COVID-19. This TCR derives from a woman in her sixties or seventies with COVID-19, enrolled during active disease. J is TRBJ2-3 and V is TRBV9; TRBD1 agrees at 8 bases. Sample: peripheral blood. The chain's CDR3 is CASSTRGTGVRDTQYF. The CDR3 nucleotides read TGTGCCAGCAGCACCCGTGGGACAGGTGTACGAGATACGCAGTATTTT.